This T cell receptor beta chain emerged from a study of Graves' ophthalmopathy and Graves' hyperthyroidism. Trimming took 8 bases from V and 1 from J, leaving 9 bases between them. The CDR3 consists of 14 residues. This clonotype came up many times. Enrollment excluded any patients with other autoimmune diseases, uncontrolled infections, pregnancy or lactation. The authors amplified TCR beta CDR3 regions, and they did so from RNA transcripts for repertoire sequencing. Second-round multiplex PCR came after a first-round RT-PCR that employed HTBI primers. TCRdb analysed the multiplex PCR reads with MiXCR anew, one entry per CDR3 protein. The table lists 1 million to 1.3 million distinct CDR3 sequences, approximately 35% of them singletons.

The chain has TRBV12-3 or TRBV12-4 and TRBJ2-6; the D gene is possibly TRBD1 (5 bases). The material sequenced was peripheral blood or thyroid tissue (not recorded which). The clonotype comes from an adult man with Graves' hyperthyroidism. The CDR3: CASSGQSGANVLTF. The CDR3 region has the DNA TGTGCCAGCTCAGGGCAATCTGGGGCCAACGTCCTGACTTTC.